This TCR beta chain was sequenced for a study of T-cell memory formation after mild COVID-19. Germline CDR1 and CDR2: MNHEY and SMNVEV (reference sequence). This CDR3 comprises 14 residues. The J segment lost 3 bases and the V segment lost 6 bases, leaving 6 bases of the junction unmatched. Overall study findings and caveats: Second-wave clones with a day 37 peak had unconfirmed SARS-CoV-2 specificity. Within pre-infection memory, some responding clones were found, suggesting cross-reactive memory joined.

Of note for this clonotype: Its antigen remains unidentified.

Using its own MiXCR run on the 5' RACE reads, TCRdb lists one record per CDR3 protein. The table records roughly 140,000 distinct CDR3 sequences, 14% of them present only once. The sequence came from an adult woman who had mild COVID-19 (a few samples of this study predate the infection). Cell type and time point are not known. Material for sequencing was PBMCs or a T cell subset sorted from them (not recorded which). The chain couples TRBV27 to TRBJ2-7; 9 nucleotides match TRBD1. CDR3 residues: CASRGTGWVYEQYF. CDR3 nucleotides: TGTGCCAGCAGGGGGACAGGGTGGGTCTACGAGCAGTACTTC.